The 15 T cell receptor delta chains below all came from one sample that was sequenced in a study of gamma-delta chains in newborns, infants, children. TCRdb re-processed the reads via CATT. The sample consists of around 6,200 delta-chain clones, about 2.7% of them appearing once. Sequencing was performed on blood. The receptor source for this set is a child who was a newborn, infant or young child, either healthy, febrile or measles-vaccinated (not recorded which).

With regard to this clone: This is likely an artifact of a read error, given a far larger clone one base away. Different DNA sequences within this sample yield the same CDR3. CDR3 coding DNA: TGTGCCTGTGACACCGTACTGGGGGATACGCGCTCCTGGGGCACCCGACAGATGTTTTTC. Translated: CACDTVLGDTRSWGTRQMFF. The gene calls are TRDV2 and TRDJ3, with 13 bases fitting TRDD3. The CDR3 spans 20 residues. In germline, CDR1 is GEAIGNYY, CDR2 EKD.

V usage is TRDV1 and J usage is TRDJ3, with 7 bases that match TRDD2. CDR3 length: 22 residues. V was clipped by 2 bases and J by 1 base; unmatched bases: 17. CDR1 is TSWWSYY and CDR2 is QGS in the germline V gene. CDR3 DNA sequence: TGTGCTCTTGGGGAATCCCGTACCCTCTTTCCTACGGTGTCCTGGGACACCCGACAGATGTTTTTC. Protein sequence: CALGESRTLFPTVSWDTRQMFF.

The table lists this clone with a few counts. The gene calls are TRDV2 and TRDJ3, with TRDD3 matching over 12 bases. The germline gives CDR1 GEAIGNYY, CDR2 EKD. CDR3 length: 21 amino acids. J lost 0 bases, V lost 0 bases, and 8 bases had no gene match. CDR3 nucleotides: TGTGCCTGTGACACCGGGACTGGGGGATACCAGAGCTCCTGGGACACCCGACAGATGTTTTTC. Protein product: CACDTGTGGYQSSWDTRQMFF.

Only a few counts were recorded for this clone. The junction does not match germline at one end; this may be a read error. Distinct nucleotide sequences in the sample also encode this CDR3. The rearrangement uses TRDV2 and TRDJ3; the match to TRDD3 covers 8 bases. CDR3 length: 19 residues. Germline lookup yields CDR1 GEAIGNYY and CDR2 EKD. The CDR3 loop reads CACGTVGDSSSWDTRQMFF. CDR3 DNA: TGTGCCTGTGGCACCGTGGGGGATTCCAGCTCCTGGGACACCCGACAGATGTTTTTC.

Turning to this clone: This may stem from a read error, because a much larger clone lies one nucleotide away. V usage is TRDV2 and J usage is TRDJ1, with 8 positions matching TRDD3. Germline V gene lookup returns CDR1 GEAIGNYY and CDR2 EKD. V trimming: 3 bases; J trimming: 0 bases; junction bases outside the gene matches: 17. The CDR3 is made up of 19 amino acids. In DNA, the CDR3 is TGTGCCTGTGACCCCCTTACTGGGGGCTCTCGCTCGTACACCGATAAACTCATCTTT. Translated, it gives CACDPLTGGSRSYTDKLIF.

A few counts support this clone. The sample contains more than one DNA sequence encoding this CDR3. The chain is built from TRDV2 and TRDJ3; 8 bases match TRDD3. Trimming at V came to 0 bases and at J to 0 bases, leaving 9 bases not matched to a gene. This CDR3 region has 20 residues. Per germline, CDR1 GEAIGNYY and CDR2 EKD. The CDR3 nucleotides are TGTGCCTGTGACACCGTACTGGGGGTCCCGAGCTCCTGGGACACCCGACAGATGTTTTTC. Protein product: CACDTVLGVPSSWDTRQMFF.

A note on this clone: This may be a read error, as it is one base from a much larger clone. The chain couples TRDV2 to TRDJ3, with 10 bases that match TRDD3. The J gene was missing in TCRdb and was found by matching the end of the DNA to germline. V gave up 0 bases and J gave up 0 bases; unmatched junction bases: 7. Germline CDR1 is GEAIGNYY and CDR2 is EKD. The CDR3 has 20 residues. The CDR3 region is CACDTVGDTKSSWDTRQMFF. For the CDR3, the DNA is TGTGCCTGTGACACCGTGGGGGATACCAAATCCTCCTGGGACACCCGACAGATGTTTTTC.

Notes on this clone: Given a much more abundant clone one base away, this may be a read error. The gene calls are TRDV2 and TRDJ1, with TRDD3 matching 13 bases. This CDR3 contains 16 residues. Germline V CDR1 and CDR2: GEAIGNYY, EKD. V gave up 4 bases and J gave up 0 bases; unmatched junction bases: 4. The CDR3 DNA is TGTGCCTGTGATCTACTGGGGGATACGCACACCGATAAACTCATCTTT. It encodes CACDLLGDTHTDKLIF.

Relative to its sample, this clone is medium-sized (0.01 to 0.1%). The rearrangement links TRDV2 to TRDJ2; 11 bases are shared with TRDD3. Losses at the gene ends were 0 bases for V and 6 bases for J; bases not matched to a gene: 11. The CDR3 is 18 residues long. Germline V lookup: CDR1 GEAIGNYY, CDR2 EKD. This CDR3 reads CACDTLTGGYRVSAQLFF. The CDR3 bases are TGTGCCTGTGACACCCTTACTGGGGGATATAGGGTGTCAGCACAACTCTTCTTT.

This clone is medium-sized in the sample. The V gene is TRDV2, the J gene TRDJ2; 11 bases align to TRDD3. With 0 bases clipped from V and 0 bases from J, the junction kept 2 bases outside the gene matches. Germline V lookup: CDR1 GEAIGNYY, CDR2 EKD. This CDR3 is built from 17 residues. The CDR3 protein is CACDTVLGDTLTAQLFF. The CDR3 nucleotides read TGTGCCTGTGACACCGTACTGGGGGATACTTTGACAGCACAACTCTTCTTT.

This clone has just a few counts. Other DNA sequences from this sample encode an identical CDR3 as well. The chain is built from TRDV2 and TRDJ3, with D possibly matching TRDD3 (6 bases). The CDR3 loop spans 20 amino acids. Trimming stripped 0 bases from V and 2 bases from J, with 19 bases between. Germline V lookup: CDR1 GEAIGNYY, CDR2 EKD. CDR3 protein: CACDTVLGDTRTWDTRQMFF. The CDR3 DNA is TGTGCCTGTGACACCGTACTGGGCGATACGCGTACCTGGGACACCCGACAGATGTTTTTC.

This clone was found a few times. This chain links TRDV2 with TRDJ3, with 8 bases that match TRDD3. CDR1 and CDR2 from the germline V gene are GEAIGNYY and EKD. The V and J ends lost 0 bases and 1 base, in that order; junction bases with no gene match: 16. The CDR3 covers 22 residues. CDR3 amino acids: CACDTTSYWGPLLSWDTRQMFF. The CDR3 DNA reads TGTGCCTGTGACACCACTTCGTACTGGGGGCCTTTACTGTCCTGGGACACCCGACAGATGTTTTTC.

This clone showed up just a few times. The chain combines TRDV2 with TRDJ3; 7 nucleotides match TRDD3. The length of the CDR3 is 21 residues. Germline assignment: CDR1 GEAIGNYY and CDR2 EKD. With V trimmed by 0 bases and J by 2 bases, 15 bases remained unmatched. DNA of the CDR3: TGTGCCTGTGACACCGTGGATCGTACTGGGGATGGGCCCTGGGACACCCGACAGATGTTTTTC. The encoded protein is CACDTVDRTGDGPWDTRQMFF.

This clone was seen more than once but under ten times. The same CDR3 is also encoded by other DNA sequences in this sample. The rearrangement links TRDV2 to TRDJ3, with 10 nucleotides matching TRDD3. In germline, CDR1 is GEAIGNYY, CDR2 EKD. This CDR3 is built from 22 residues. Trimming at V came to 3 bases and at J to 0 bases, leaving 16 bases not matched to a gene. CDR3 residues: CACDAFLLGDQLSSWDTRQMFF. The CDR3, as DNA: TGTGCCTGTGACGCCTTTCTACTGGGGGATCAACTCAGCTCCTGGGACACCCGACAGATGTTTTTC.

This clone was picked up a small number of times. TCRdb lists the protein of a much larger clone for this DNA, which differs at residue 3, so this is likely a read error; the protein given here is translated from the DNA itself. V and J are TRDV2 and TRDJ2; D may be TRDD3 (6 bases). CDR1 is GEAIGNYY and CDR2 is EKD in the germline V gene. CDR3 size: 13 residues. The CDR3 sequence: CARDTWGTAQLFF. The CDR3 nucleotides read TGTGCCCGTGACACCTGGGGGACAGCACAACTCTTCTTT.